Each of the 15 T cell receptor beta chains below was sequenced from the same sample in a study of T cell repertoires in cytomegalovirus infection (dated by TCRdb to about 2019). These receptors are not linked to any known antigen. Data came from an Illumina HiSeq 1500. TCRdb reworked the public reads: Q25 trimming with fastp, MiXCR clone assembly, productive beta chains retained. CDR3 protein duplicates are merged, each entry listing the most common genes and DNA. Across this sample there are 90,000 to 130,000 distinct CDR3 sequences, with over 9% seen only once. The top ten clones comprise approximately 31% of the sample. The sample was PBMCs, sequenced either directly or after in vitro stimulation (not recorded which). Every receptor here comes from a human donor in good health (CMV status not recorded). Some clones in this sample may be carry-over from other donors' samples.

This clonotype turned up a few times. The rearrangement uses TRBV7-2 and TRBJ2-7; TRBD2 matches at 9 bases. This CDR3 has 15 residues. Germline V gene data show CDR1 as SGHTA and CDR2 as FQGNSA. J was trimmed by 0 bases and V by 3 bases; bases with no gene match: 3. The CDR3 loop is CASSFLSGSSYEQYF. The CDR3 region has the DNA TGTGCCAGCAGCTTCCTTAGCGGGAGCTCCTACGAGCAGTACTTC.

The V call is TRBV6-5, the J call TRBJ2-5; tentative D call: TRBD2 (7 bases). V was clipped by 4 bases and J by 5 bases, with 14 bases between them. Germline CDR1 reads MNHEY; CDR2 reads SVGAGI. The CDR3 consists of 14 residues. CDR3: CASSLSQGGETQYF. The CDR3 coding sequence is TGTGCCAGCAGTTTGTCACAGGGAGGGGAGACCCAGTACTTC.

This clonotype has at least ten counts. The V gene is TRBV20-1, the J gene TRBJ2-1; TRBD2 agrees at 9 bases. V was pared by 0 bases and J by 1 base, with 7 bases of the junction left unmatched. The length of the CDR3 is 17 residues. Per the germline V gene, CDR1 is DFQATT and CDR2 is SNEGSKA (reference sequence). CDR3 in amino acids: CSARDRPLAGSYNEQFF. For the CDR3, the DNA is TGCAGTGCTAGAGATCGCCCCCTAGCGGGGTCCTACAATGAGCAGTTCTTC.

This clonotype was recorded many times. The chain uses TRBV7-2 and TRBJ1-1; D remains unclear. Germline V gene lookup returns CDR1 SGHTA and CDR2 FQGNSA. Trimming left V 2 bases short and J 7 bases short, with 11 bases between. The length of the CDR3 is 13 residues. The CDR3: CASSLFSINEAFF. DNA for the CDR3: TGTGCCAGCAGCTTATTCAGTATTAATGAAGCTTTCTTT.

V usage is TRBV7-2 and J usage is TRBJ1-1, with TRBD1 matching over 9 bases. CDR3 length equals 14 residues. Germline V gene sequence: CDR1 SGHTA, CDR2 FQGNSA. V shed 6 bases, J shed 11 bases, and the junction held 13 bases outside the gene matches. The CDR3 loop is CASRWTGEGSSAFF. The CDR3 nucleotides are TGTGCCAGCAGGTGGACAGGGGAAGGATCCTCGGCTTTCTTT.

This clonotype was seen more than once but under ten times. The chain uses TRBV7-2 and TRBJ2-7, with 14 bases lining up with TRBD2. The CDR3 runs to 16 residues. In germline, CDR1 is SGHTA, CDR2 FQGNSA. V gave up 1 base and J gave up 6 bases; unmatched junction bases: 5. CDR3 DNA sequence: TGTGCCAGCAGCTTAGGGACTAGCGGGAGGATCGGCGAGCAGTACTTC. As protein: CASSLGTSGRIGEQYF. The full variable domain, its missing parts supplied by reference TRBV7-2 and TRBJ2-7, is GAGVSQSPSNKVTEKGKDVELRCDPISGHTALYWYRQSLGQGLEFLIYFQGNSAPDKSGLPSDRFSAERTGGSVSTLTIQRTQQEDSAVYLCASSLGTSGRIGEQYFGPGTRLTVT.

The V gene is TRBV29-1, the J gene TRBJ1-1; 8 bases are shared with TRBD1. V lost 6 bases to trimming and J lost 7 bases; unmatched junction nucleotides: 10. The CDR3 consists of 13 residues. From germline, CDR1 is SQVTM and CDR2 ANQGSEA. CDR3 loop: CSVEDRAGGEAFF. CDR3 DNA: TGCAGCGTAGAGGACAGGGCAGGGGGTGAAGCTTTCTTT.

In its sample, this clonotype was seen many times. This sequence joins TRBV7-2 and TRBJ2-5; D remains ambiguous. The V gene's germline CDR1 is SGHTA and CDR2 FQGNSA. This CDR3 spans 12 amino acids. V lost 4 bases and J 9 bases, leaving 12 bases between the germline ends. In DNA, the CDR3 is TGTGCCAGCAGCTCTCCTAGTGGGGCCCAGTACTTC. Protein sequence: CASSSPSGAQYF.

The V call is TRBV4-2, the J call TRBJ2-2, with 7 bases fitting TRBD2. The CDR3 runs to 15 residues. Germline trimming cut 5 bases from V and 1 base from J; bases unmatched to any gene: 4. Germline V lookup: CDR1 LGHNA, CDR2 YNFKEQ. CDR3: CASSEGGRNTGELFF. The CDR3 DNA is TGTGCCAGCAGCGAGGGAGGGCGGAACACCGGGGAGCTGTTTTTT.

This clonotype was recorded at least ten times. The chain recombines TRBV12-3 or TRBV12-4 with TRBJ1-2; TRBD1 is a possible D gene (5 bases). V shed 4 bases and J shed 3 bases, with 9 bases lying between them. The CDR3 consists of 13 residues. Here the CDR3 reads CASSSRVDYGYTF. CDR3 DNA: TGTGCCAGCAGTTCCAGGGTCGACTATGGCTACACCTTC.

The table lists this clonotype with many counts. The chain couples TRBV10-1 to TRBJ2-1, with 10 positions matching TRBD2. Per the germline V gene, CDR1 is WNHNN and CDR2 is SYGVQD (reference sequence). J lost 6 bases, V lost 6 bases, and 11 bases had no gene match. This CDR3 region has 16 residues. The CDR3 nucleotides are TGCGCCAGCAGGGCTAGCGGGAGCGGAGGAGGCAATGAGCAGTTCTTC. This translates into CASRASGSGGGNEQFF.

The CDR3 is CASSPTQGGPETQYF. The CDR3 nucleotides read TGTGCCAGCAGCCCGACCCAGGGGGGCCCAGAGACCCAGTACTTC. The chain couples TRBV7-9 to TRBJ2-5; D possibly corresponds to TRBD1 (7 bases). Germline V gives CDR1 SEHNR, CDR2 FQNEAQ (reference sequence). The CDR3 length is 15 residues. Trimming cost V 5 bases and J 4 bases, with 17 bases left between them.

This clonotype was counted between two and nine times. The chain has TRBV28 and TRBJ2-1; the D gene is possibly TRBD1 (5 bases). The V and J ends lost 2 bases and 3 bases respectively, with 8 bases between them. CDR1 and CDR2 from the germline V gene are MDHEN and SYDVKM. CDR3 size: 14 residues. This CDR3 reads CASSLADNYNEQFF. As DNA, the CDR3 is TGTGCCAGCAGTTTAGCGGACAACTACAATGAGCAGTTCTTC.

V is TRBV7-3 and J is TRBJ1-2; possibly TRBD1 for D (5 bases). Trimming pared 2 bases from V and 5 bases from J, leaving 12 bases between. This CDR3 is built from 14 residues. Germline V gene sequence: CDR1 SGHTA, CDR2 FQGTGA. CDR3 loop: CASSLVGEWYGYTF. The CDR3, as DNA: TGTGCCAGCAGCTTAGTGGGGGAGTGGTATGGCTACACCTTC.

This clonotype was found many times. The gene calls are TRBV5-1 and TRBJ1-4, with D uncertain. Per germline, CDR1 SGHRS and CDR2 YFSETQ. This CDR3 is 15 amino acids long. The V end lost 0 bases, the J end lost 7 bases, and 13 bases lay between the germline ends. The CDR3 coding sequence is TGCGCCAGCAGCTTGGATCTATCACAGTTTGAAAAACTGTTTTTT. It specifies CASSLDLSQFEKLFF.